Listed below are T cell receptor beta chains from one sample, sequenced in a study of CD8+CD57+ T cells in acquired aplastic anemia. TCRdb called the reads again in MiXCR, with one record for every CDR3 protein. The profile shows some 170,000 distinct CDR3 sequences, around 50% of them singletons. The specimen sequenced was sorted CD4+, CD8+, or CD8+CD57+ T cells (not recorded which) from PBMCs. Receptors were obtained from a human donor with aplastic anemia. Each CDR3 is given with its conserved first and last residue. The D gene is left open where the match is weak. Clone size is not always given. Where it is, it says once, few, many or a class for expanded clones.

v_gene,d_gene,abundance,j_gene,CDR3aa,CDR3nt
TRBV3-1,.,.,TRBJ1-2,CASSQGRTDWGGYTF,TGTGCCAGCAGCCAAGGAAGGACCGACTGGGGGGGCTACACCTTC
TRBV10-1,.,.,TRBJ2-3,CASSERRDGDTQYF,TGCGCCAGCAGTGAGAGAAGGGATGGAGATACGCAGTATTTT
TRBV18,.,.,TRBJ1-3,CASSPSQDSGNTIYF,TGTGCCAGCTCACCCTCACAAGACTCTGGAAACACCATATATTTT
TRBV2,.,.,TRBJ1-2,CASTVIQETNYGYTF,TGTGCCAGCACTGTTATACAGGAAACTAACTATGGCTACACCTTC
TRBV9,.,many,TRBJ1-4,CASSAHFNEKLFF,TGTGCCAGCAGCGCCCATTTTAATGAAAAACTGTTTTTT
TRBV11-1,TRBD2,many,TRBJ2-2,CASSTRTSGGDRNTGELFF,TGTGCCAGCAGCACCCGGACTAGCGGGGGGGATCGGAACACCGGGGAGCTGTTTTTT
TRBV7-3,TRBD2,.,TRBJ2-5,CASTGLAGGLAETQYF,TGTGCCAGCACCGGACTAGCGGGGGGGCTCGCAGAGACCCAGTACTTC
TRBV7-9,.,many,TRBJ2-2,CASSLAAGGELFF,TGTGCCAGCAGCTTAGCGGCTGGCGGGGAGCTGTTTTTT
TRBV14,TRBD2,many,TRBJ2-5,CASSQGGLIAGGTQYF,TGTGCCAGCAGCCAAGGGGGACTAATTGCCGGTGGGACCCAGTACTTC
TRBV20-1,.,.,TRBJ1-1,CSARVTVEAFF,TGCAGTGCTAGAGTGACCGTTGAAGCTTTCTTT
TRBV6-4,TRBD1,.,TRBJ1-4,CASRPQGKTGNEKLFF,TGTGCCAGCAGACCCCAAGGCAAGACAGGGAATGAAAAACTGTTTTTT
TRBV19,.,.,TRBJ1-5,CASSTQQGGNQPQHF,TGTGCCAGTAGCACCCAGCAGGGCGGCAATCAGCCCCAGCATTTT
TRBV7-3,.,many,TRBJ2-1,CASSLVAAAYNEQFF,TGTGCCAGCAGCTTAGTGGCCGCAGCCTACAATGAGCAGTTCTTC
TRBV19,.,many,TRBJ2-5,CASSIPVGAGETQYF,TGTGCCAGTAGTATCCCAGTAGGGGCGGGGGAGACCCAGTACTTC
TRBV4-1,TRBD1,.,TRBJ2-5,CASSPRDRGMETQYF,TGCGCCAGCAGCCCTCGGGACAGGGGAATGGAGACCCAGTACTTC
TRBV20-1,TRBD1,.,TRBJ1-1,CSGSGGSTEAFF,TGCAGTGGGTCAGGGGGCTCCACTGAAGCTTTCTTT
TRBV5-6,TRBD2,many,TRBJ2-5,CASSNLGLAVWVQETQYF,TGTGCCAGCAGCAACCTAGGACTAGCGGTCTGGGTCCAAGAGACCCAGTACTTC
TRBV5-8,.,many,TRBJ2-7,CASSLDYRRSYEQYF,TGTGCCAGCAGCTTGGACTACAGGAGGTCCTACGAGCAGTACTTC
TRBV2,.,many,TRBJ2-2,CASTGTRTGELFF,TGTGCCAGCACCGGGACGCGCACCGGGGAGCTGTTTTTT
TRBV2,TRBD1,.,TRBJ2-1,CASRGTGGRNEQFF,TGTGCCAGCAGGGGGACAGGGGGCAGGAATGAGCAGTTCTTC
TRBV6-1,.,.,TRBJ2-3,CASTPSAGSTDTQYF,TGTGCCAGCACCCCAAGCGCAGGTAGCACAGATACGCAGTATTTT
TRBV19,.,.,TRBJ1-6,CASSNQRNSPLHF,TGTGCCAGTAGTAATCAGCGAAATTCACCCCTCCACTTT
TRBV6-7,.,.,TRBJ2-1,CASSRFGQYSYNEQFF,TGTGCCAGCAGTCGCTTCGGACAGTACTCCTACAATGAGCAGTTCTTC
TRBV14,.,many,TRBJ2-7,CASSQVPEGEQYF,TGTGCCAGCAGCCAAGTCCCGGAGGGCGAGCAGTACTTC
TRBV5-6,.,.,TRBJ1-2,CASRFAGFTF,TGTGCCAGCAGATTTGCAGGCTTCACCTTC
TRBV20-1,.,many,TRBJ2-7,CSAGIQGSYEQYF,TGCAGTGCGGGGATCCAGGGTTCCTACGAGCAGTACTTC
TRBV15,TRBD1,.,TRBJ2-7,CATSRNRDRDYEQYF,TGTGCCACCAGCAGGAACCGGGACAGGGACTACGAGCAGTACTTC
TRBV18,TRBD2,few,TRBJ2-2,CASSPLRGGATGELFF,TGTGCCAGCTCACCACTGCGGGGGGGCGCCACCGGGGAGCTGTTTTTT
TRBV24-1,.,.,TRBJ2-1,CATSDLPGSNEQFF,TGTGCCACCAGTGATTTGCCGGGATCAAATGAGCAGTTCTTC
TRBV19,.,many,TRBJ2-2,CASSSTGRYTGELFF,TGTGCCAGTAGCTCGACAGGGAGGTACACCGGGGAGCTGTTTTTT
TRBV9,TRBD2,few,TRBJ2-3,CASSPESGGTDTQYF,TGTGCCAGCAGCCCTGAGAGCGGGGGCACAGATACGCAGTATTTT
TRBV2,.,many,TRBJ2-7,CASSWSSGSEEQYF,TGTGCCAGCAGTTGGAGCAGCGGCTCAGAAGAGCAGTACTTC
TRBV7-8,.,.,TRBJ1-3,CASSSRGKSSGNTIYF,TGTGCCAGCAGCTCGCGGGGTAAGAGCTCTGGAAACACCATATATTTT
TRBV7-6,.,.,TRBJ2-7,CASSEQGRTYEQYF,TGTGCCAGCAGCGAACAAGGTCGGACTTACGAGCAGTACTTC
TRBV13,.,.,TRBJ2-3,CASSVFDHSTDTQYF,TGTGCCAGCAGCGTATTCGACCATAGCACAGATACGCAGTATTTT
TRBV19,TRBD2,.,TRBJ2-1,CASSSGGSSYNEQFF,TGTGCCAGTAGTTCCGGGGGGTCCTCCTACAATGAGCAGTTCTTC
TRBV19,.,.,TRBJ1-2,CASRTVGSPPDGYTF,TGTGCCAGTAGAACCGTGGGCAGTCCACCGGATGGCTACACCTTC
TRBV5-8,.,many,TRBJ2-1,CASSLAGWTSNEQFF,TGTGCCAGCAGCTTGGCCGGGTGGACAAGCAATGAGCAGTTCTTC
TRBV3-1,TRBD2,few,TRBJ2-1,CASSPNLPVAGGGNEQFF,TGTGCCAGCAGCCCCAACCTCCCTGTAGCGGGGGGCGGGAATGAGCAGTTCTTC
TRBV5-1,.,many,TRBJ2-7,CASSPEQGAYEQYF,TGCGCCAGCAGCCCGGAACAGGGAGCCTACGAGCAGTACTTC